One sample yielded the 7 T cell receptor beta chains listed below, sequenced in a study of cytomegalovirus exposure and HLA in healthy donors (dated 2017 in TCRdb). The method was the immunoSEQ multiplex PCR assay. For the multiplex PCR, a mixture combining 60 forward primers for TCR Vbeta segments and 13 reverse primers for TCR Jbeta segments was used. In its TCRdb copy, this immuneACCESS table keeps in-frame sequences only and misses some clones. Where compared with another copy, unresolved V genes explain less than half of these, and the others have no known cause. The sample table gives around 100,000 clones. The biggest ten clones account for about 0.59% of the sample. The sample was PBMCs. The receptors were sampled from a man aged 50 or older in good health and CMV-seronegative.

J is TRBJ1-2 and V is TRBV6-6; unclear D gene. Germline V gene sequence: CDR1 MNHNY, CDR2 SVGAGI (reference sequence). This CDR3 is built from 13 residues. The V end was cut by 7 bases, the J end by 4 bases, with 13 bases between. CDR3 nucleotide sequence: TGTGCCAGCAAAGATGAGGGCGGCTATGGCTACACCTTC. This sequence encodes CASKDEGGYGYTF.

The rearrangement joins TRBV6-5 to TRBJ2-2; 12 bases line up with TRBD1. Looked up from germline, CDR1 is MNHEY and CDR2 is SVGAGI. The V gene end was trimmed by 5 bases and the J gene end by 4 bases; junction bases not matched to a gene: 2. This CDR3 is 15 amino acids long. CDR3 sequence: CASSRDRGLTGELFF. The DNA of the CDR3 is TGTGCCAGCAGTCGGGACAGGGGGCTCACCGGGGAGCTGTTTTTT.

The chain has TRBV2 and TRBJ1-2; no clear D gene. V was shortened by 6 bases and J by 4 bases, with 12 bases between the two germline ends. In germline, CDR1 is SNHLY, CDR2 FYNNEI. This CDR3 is built from 13 residues. In nucleotides, the CDR3 is TGTGCCAGCAGCCCTGGGCCCCGCTATGGCTACACCTTC. Protein sequence: CASSPGPRYGYTF.

The chain is built from TRBV9 and TRBJ2-1, with D possibly being TRBD2 (5 bases). This CDR3 is 13 amino acids long. Germline V gene data show CDR1 as SGDLS and CDR2 as YYNGEE. V was trimmed by 4 bases and J by 7 bases, leaving 12 bases between them. The CDR3 DNA is TGTGCCAGCAGCCCGACGTGGAGGAATGAGCAGTTCTTC. Amino acids: CASSPTWRNEQFF.

CDR3 residues: CASSLGIGVGNQPQHF. Written as DNA, the CDR3 is TGTGCCAGCAGCTTAGGTATAGGGGTCGGCAATCAGCCCCAGCATTTT. The rearrangement joins TRBV7-9 to TRBJ1-5, with a weak D call TRBD1 (5 bases). Germline loops: CDR1 SEHNR, CDR2 FQNEAQ (reference sequence). Trimming took off 1 base at V and 2 bases at J, with 12 bases between the two ends. The CDR3 sequence is 16 residues long.

The genes are TRBV14 and TRBJ2-1, with 7 bases identical to TRBD2. This CDR3 has 15 amino acids. Germline CDR1 and CDR2: SGHDN and FVKESK. V trimming: 0 bases; J trimming: 8 bases; junction bases outside the gene matches: 7. Here the CDR3 reads CASSQEKGLADEQFF. The CDR3 bases are TGTGCCAGCAGCCAAGAGAAAGGTCTAGCGGATGAGCAGTTCTTC.

The chain uses TRBV7-9 and TRBJ2-7; 7 positions agree with TRBD2. CDR1 is SEHNR and CDR2 is FQNEAQ in the germline V gene (reference sequence). This CDR3 contains 13 residues. V trimming: 5 bases; J trimming: 4 bases; junction bases outside the gene matches: 5. This CDR3 is CASSPAGGYEQYF. CDR3 in DNA: TGTGCCAGCAGCCCAGCCGGGGGGTACGAGCAGTACTTC.